Following are 23 T cell receptor beta chains from one sample sequenced in a study of OX40 agonist ivuxolimab in advanced cancers. The assay was immunoSEQ multiplex PCR, and TCRdb's table has in-frame clones only and misses some. Here the sample spans 25,000 to 35,000 clones, around 86% being singletons. This material consisted of CD4+ or CD8+ T cells sorted from blood, taken in a trial of the OX40 agonist ivuxolimab. The receptors were gathered from an adult with an advanced solid tumor such as melanoma, head and neck, liver or kidney cancer.

The chain recombines TRBV9 with TRBJ1-3; D gene uncertain. The CDR3 has 14 residues. Germline assignment: CDR1 SGDLS and CDR2 YYNGEE. V gave up 10 bases and J gave up 0 bases, with 14 bases separating them. The CDR3 DNA sequence: TGTGCCTCAGCGGGTGCCATCTCTGGAAACACCATATATTTT. This gives the protein CASAGAISGNTIYF.

V and J are TRBV15 and TRBJ1-1; 10 bases match TRBD1. Germline trimming cut 3 bases from V and 6 bases from J; bases unmatched to any gene: 7. The germline V gene encodes CDR1 LNHNV and CDR2 YYDKDF (reference sequence). The CDR3 length is 15 residues. The CDR3, as DNA: TGTGCCACCAGCAGGACCCGACAGGGGGCAGCTGAAGCTTTCTTT. Its protein is CATSRTRQGAAEAFF.

V is TRBV2 and J is TRBJ2-7; a weak D match, TRBD1 (6 bases). The V and J ends lost 7 bases and 5 bases respectively, with 18 bases between them. The CDR3 is 14 amino acids. Germline assignment: CDR1 SNHLY and CDR2 FYNNEI. Written as DNA, the CDR3 is TGTGCCAGCATGGCCGGGACAAGCGTTCACGAGCAGTACTTC. Amino acid sequence: CASMAGTSVHEQYF.

The gene calls are TRBV13 and TRBJ2-7; D is unclear. The CDR3 is 13 residues long. The V end was cut by 0 bases, the J end by 0 bases, with 3 bases between. Germline V CDR1 and CDR2: PRHDT, FYEKMQ (reference sequence). In DNA form, the CDR3 reads TGTGCCAGCAGCTTAGGGGGCTCCTACGAGCAGTACTTC. Translating it yields CASSLGGSYEQYF.

The V and J genes are TRBV13 and TRBJ2-7, with TRBD1 identical over 7 bases. The V segment lost 3 bases and the J segment 5 bases; nucleotides outside the gene matches: 10. CDR3 length: 15 residues. Per the germline V gene, CDR1 is PRHDT and CDR2 is FYEKMQ (reference sequence). This CDR3 is CASSFWDSPLDEQYF. CDR3 nucleotide sequence: TGTGCCAGCAGCTTTTGGGACAGCCCCTTGGACGAGCAGTACTTC.

V gene TRBV14 combines with J gene TRBJ2-5, with D possibly TRBD2 on 6 matching bases. There are 13 residues in the CDR3. V was clipped by 3 bases and J by 14 bases, with 19 bases between them. Germline V CDR1 and CDR2: SGHDN, FVKESK. CDR3 DNA sequence: TGTGCCAGCAGCCACGTGGCGGGCGCGGGGCCCTACTTC. Translation gives CASSHVAGAGPYF.

The sample holds one count of this clone. This chain joins TRBV18 and TRBJ2-1, with TRBD1 identical over 8 bases. Unmatched junction bases numbered 4, after V lost 3 bases and J lost 3 bases. This CDR3 comprises 15 residues. Looked up from germline, CDR1 is KGHSH and CDR2 is LQKENI. CDR3 nucleotide sequence: TGTGCCAGCTCACCCCGGACAGGGCTCTACAATGAGCAGTTCTTC. The encoded protein is CASSPRTGLYNEQFF.

The rearrangement uses TRBV4-1 and TRBJ1-1; 7 positions agree with TRBD1. CDR3 length: 15 residues. V dropped 0 bases and J dropped 4; count of bases not matched to a gene: 5. Per germline, CDR1 MGHRA and CDR2 YSYEKL. DNA of the CDR3: TGCGCCAGCAGCCAAGATAACAGGGGCCTCACTGAAGCTTTCTTT. Amino acids: CASSQDNRGLTEAFF.

The V and J genes are TRBV27 and TRBJ2-3; D remains unclear. Trimming cost V 0 bases and J 3 bases, with 4 bases left between them. The CDR3 contains 13 residues. Germline V gene sequence: CDR1 MNHEY, CDR2 SMNVEV (reference sequence). The CDR3 DNA follows: TGTGCCAGCAGTTTATCAAGGACAGATACGCAGTATTTT. Its translation: CASSLSRTDTQYF.

The chain joins TRBV9 to TRBJ1-5, with TRBD1 matching over 7 bases. Germline V lookup: CDR1 SGDLS, CDR2 YYNGEE. V shed 4 bases and J 2 bases; nucleotides not matched to a gene: 6. The CDR3 has 15 residues. CDR3 DNA: TGTGCCAGCAGCCTCGGGACAGCGCGCAATCAGCCCCAGCATTTT. Amino acid sequence: CASSLGTARNQPQHF.

The gene calls are TRBV29-1 and TRBJ2-3; 7 bases align to TRBD2. Germline CDR1 SQVTM, CDR2 ANQGSEA. V dropped 1 base and J dropped 5; count of bases not matched to a gene: 12. The CDR3 runs 16 residues. The chain's CDR3 is CSVEGGSGVPEDTQYF. The CDR3 region has the DNA TGCAGCGTTGAAGGCGGGAGCGGGGTCCCTGAAGATACGCAGTATTTT.

J is TRBJ2-1 and V is TRBV6-5; TRBD2 aligns across 11 bases. J was trimmed by 7 bases and V by 0 bases; bases with no gene match: 5. The CDR3 consists of 16 residues. Per the germline V gene, CDR1 is MNHEY and CDR2 is SVGAGI. CDR3 protein: CASSYSGTSGGNEQFF. In DNA form, the CDR3 reads TGTGCCAGCAGTTACTCGGGAACTAGCGGGGGTAATGAGCAGTTCTTC.

The chain is built from TRBV27 and TRBJ2-1; D remains unclear. Germline V gene sequence: CDR1 MNHEY, CDR2 SMNVEV (reference sequence). Trimming cost V 5 bases and J 2 bases, with 10 bases left between them. This CDR3 is 14 amino acids long. In DNA form, the CDR3 reads TGTGCCAGCAGTCCAAATAGTCCCTACAATGAGCAGTTCTTC. The encoded protein is CASSPNSPYNEQFF.

The chain recombines TRBV2 with TRBJ2-7; TRBD2 is a possible D gene (5 bases). This CDR3 has 15 residues. Trimming took off 6 bases at V and 1 base at J, with 16 bases between the two ends. Germline V CDR1 and CDR2: SNHLY, FYNNEI. For the CDR3, the DNA is TGTGCCAGCAGCCTCACCCGGGATGGGTCCTACGAGCAGTACTTC. Its protein product is CASSLTRDGSYEQYF.

V usage is TRBV7-9 and J usage is TRBJ1-4; no clear D gene. Germline values: CDR1 SEHNR, CDR2 FQNEAQ (reference sequence). The CDR3 is 16 amino acids. V lost 6 bases and J 4 bases, leaving 18 bases between the germline ends. CDR3: CASSPGDTARNEKLFF. CDR3 coding DNA: TGTGCCAGCAGTCCAGGCGACACAGCCCGTAATGAAAAACTGTTTTTT.

This chain links TRBV10-3 with TRBJ2-7; D perhaps matches TRBD2 (6 bases). CDR1 ENHRY and CDR2 SYGVKD come from the germline V gene. CDR3 length equals 16 residues. The V and J ends lost 3 bases and 2 bases respectively, with 17 bases between them. CDR3 nucleotide sequence: TGTGCCATCAGTGACCTCGAACCTTGGAGGGCCTACGAGCAGTACTTC. It specifies CAISDLEPWRAYEQYF.

The chain uses TRBV29-1 and TRBJ1-1, with D possibly TRBD1 on 5 matching bases. This CDR3 contains 12 residues. Germline CDR1 is SQVTM and CDR2 is ANQGSEA. V gave up 2 bases and J gave up 6 bases, with 10 bases separating them. The CDR3 coding sequence is TGCAGCGTTGAACTGGGAGGGGCTGAAGCTTTCTTT. The encoded protein is CSVELGGAEAFF.

This clone was picked up a small number of times. The chain carries TRBV25-1 and TRBJ2-7, with a possible D match to TRBD1 (6 bases). Germline V gene sequence: CDR1 MGHDK, CDR2 SYGVNS. The germline V and J ends were trimmed by 9 bases and 3 bases, with 12 bases remaining between them. The CDR3 is 12 residues long. CDR3 protein: CASMRGSYEQYF. DNA for the CDR3: TGTGCCAGTATGAGGGGGAGCTACGAGCAGTACTTC.

J is TRBJ2-5 and V is TRBV13, with 7 bases lining up with TRBD1. The J call is in doubt because the DNA end fits TRBJ2-7 better. Germline V gene sequence: CDR1 PRHDT, CDR2 FYEKMQ (reference sequence). CDR3 size: 14 residues. The CDR3 spells CASSLGRGTDEQYF. Here the CDR3 DNA reads TGTGCCAGCAGCTTAGGTAGGGGGACAGACGAGCAGTACTTC.

This chain connects TRBV6-5 to TRBJ2-5, with 7 bases fitting TRBD1. The DNA end favors TRBJ2-7, so the J call may be wrong. CDR3 length: 14 residues. From germline, CDR1 is MNHEY and CDR2 SVGAGI. The DNA for the CDR3 is TGTGCCAGCAGTTACCGGGACAGTCACTACGAGCAGTACTTC. Protein product: CASSYRDSHYEQYF.

This rearrangement joins TRBV9 to TRBJ2-1; D is unresolved. Trimming took 7 bases from V and 3 from J, leaving 2 bases between them. The CDR3 covers 10 residues. The germline CDR1 and CDR2 sequences are SGDLS and YYNGEE. CDR3 DNA: TGTGCCAGCGGCTACAATGAGCAGTTCTTC. It encodes CASGYNEQFF.

The chain recombines TRBV27 with TRBJ2-7; D gene unclear. The length of the CDR3 is 14 residues. Germline CDR1 MNHEY, CDR2 SMNVEV (reference sequence). V lost 7 bases to trimming and J lost 2 bases, with 15 bases between them. The CDR3 DNA follows: TGTGCCAGCATGCGGTTTGACACAACCTACGAGCAGTACTTC. Translated, it gives CASMRFDTTYEQYF.

This clone was counted once. The genes are TRBV27 and TRBJ1-2, with D possibly matching TRBD1 (5 bases). The germline V and J ends were trimmed by 5 bases and 3 bases, with 13 bases remaining between them. The CDR3 runs to 14 residues. Germline assignment: CDR1 MNHEY and CDR2 SMNVEV (reference sequence). CDR3 nucleotide sequence: TGTGCCAGCAGTCCCTGGGGCGCTGACTATGGCTACACCTTC. It specifies CASSPWGADYGYTF.